This T cell receptor beta chain was profiled in a study of control samples from healthy donors and cancer patients. Germline assignment: CDR1 SGHVS and CDR2 FQNEAQ. This CDR3 has 15 amino acids. The V end was cut by 0 bases, the J end by 4 bases, with 12 bases between. Some clones are missing from TCRdb's copy, which holds only in-frame ones; the method was immunoSEQ multiplex PCR. The sample carries 150,000 to 200,000 clones, approximately 94% recorded once. This chain links TRBV7-8 with TRBJ1-2; D is uncertain. Sample: blood. The TCR sequence derives from a woman in her late teens or twenties in good health. DNA of the CDR3: TGTGCCAGCAGCTTAGCTCAAGACCCCAGCTATGGCTACACCTTC. Its translation: CASSLAQDPSYGYTF.